The source of this TCR beta chain is a study of cytomegalovirus exposure and HLA in healthy donors. About the research overall: Early released data had around 89 million unique TCRs, all coming from HLA-typed donors.

CDR1 and CDR2 from the germline V gene are GTSNPN and SVGIG (reference sequence). Germline trimming cut 0 bases from V and 6 bases from J; bases unmatched to any gene: 2. The CDR3 covers 14 residues. Study observations and caveats: TCR beta V- and J-gene trimming was later associated with a missense DCLRE1C variant. Confirmation in vitro established that three CMV-associated chains were specific for CMV antigens.

Researchers ran the PCR with 60 Vbeta and 13 Jbeta primers. Repertoires were generated with immunoSEQ multiplex PCR, while TCRdb's copy carries only in-frame clones and drops some. Of about 120,000 clones listed, 77% are singletons. This clone has only one observation. Antigen unknown. Specimen: PBMCs. The V gene is TRBV30, the J gene TRBJ2-7; 13 bases are a match to TRBD2. The receptor's source is a man aged 18 to 35 in good health and CMV-seropositive. The CDR3: CAWSVRLAGGEQYF. The DNA for the CDR3 is TGTGCCTGGAGTGTACGACTAGCGGGGGGCGAGCAGTACTTC. The full variable domain, with the rest looked up from reference TRBV30 and TRBJ2-7, is SQTIHQWPATLVQPVGSPLSLECTVEGTSNPNLYWYRQAAGRGLQLLFYSVGIGQISSEVPQNLSASRPQDRQFILSSKKLLLSDSGFYLCAWSVRLAGGEQYFGPGTRLTVT.